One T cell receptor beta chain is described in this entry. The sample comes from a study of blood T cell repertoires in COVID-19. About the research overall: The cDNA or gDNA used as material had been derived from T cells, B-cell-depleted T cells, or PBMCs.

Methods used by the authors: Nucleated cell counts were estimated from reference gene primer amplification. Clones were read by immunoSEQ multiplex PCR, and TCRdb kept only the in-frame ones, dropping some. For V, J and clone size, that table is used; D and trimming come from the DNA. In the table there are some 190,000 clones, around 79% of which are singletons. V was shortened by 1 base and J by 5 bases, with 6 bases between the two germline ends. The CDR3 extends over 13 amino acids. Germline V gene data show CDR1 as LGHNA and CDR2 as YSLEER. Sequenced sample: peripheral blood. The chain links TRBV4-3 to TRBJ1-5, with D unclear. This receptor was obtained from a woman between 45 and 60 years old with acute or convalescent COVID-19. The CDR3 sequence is CASSQGLYQPQHF. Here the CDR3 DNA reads TGCGCCAGCAGCCAAGGTCTTTATCAGCCCCAGCATTTT.